This TCR beta chain was sequenced in a study of blood T cell repertoires in COVID-19. Study-level information: The origin of the acute and convalescent COVID-19 samples was the United States, Italy and Spain. From T cells, B-cell-depleted T cells, or PBMCs came the material, which was cDNA or gDNA.

Participant ages covered about 18 to 100 years across about two dozen US areas. V was cut by 2 bases and J by 2 bases, with 10 bases left in between. CDR1 LGHDT and CDR2 YNNKEL come from the germline V gene (reference sequence). The CDR3 loop spans 14 amino acids. Study processing details: Amplification from reference gene primers served as the basis for estimated nucleated cell counts. The protocol was immunoSEQ multiplex PCR, while the TCRdb copy is restricted to in-frame clones and leaves out a portion. The V and J calls and clone size come from that table; D and trimming were worked out from the DNA. Among some 320,000 clones listed, more than 90% were seen once.

This chain joins TRBV3-1 (or the pseudogene TRBV3-2) and TRBJ2-7; D possibly corresponds to TRBD1 (6 bases). The sample was PBMCs or T cells enriched from blood (not recorded which). This receptor was identified in a man in his sixties who had recovered from COVID-19. The CDR3 nucleotides read TGTGCCAGCAGCCAAACAACAGGGACCTACGAGCAGTACTTC. It is translated as CASSQTTGTYEQYF.